The 15 T cell receptor beta chains below all came from one sample that was sequenced in a study of blood T cells in healthy people across ages. The second PCR ran roughly 7 to 11 cycles with a sample-barcoded 5' primer and J-beta primers. TCRdb itself ran the 5' RACE reads through MiXCR, one entry per CDR3 protein. Of 700,000 to 950,000 distinct CDR3 sequences listed, about three fifths were seen once; the top ten hold roughly 20%. The sample consisted of blood. The receptors derive from a young man in good health.

This clonotype is a singleton in its sample. The chain combines TRBV12-3 or TRBV12-4 with TRBJ1-6; D unclear. Trimming shortened V by 5 bases and J by 4 bases, and 9 bases separated the two germline ends. The CDR3 consists of 14 residues. The CDR3 nucleotides are TGTGCCAGCAGTCAACGGTCTTATAATTCACCCCTCCACTTT. Amino acids: CASSQRSYNSPLHF.

The rearrangement links TRBV20-1 to TRBJ2-7, with a possible D match to TRBD2 (5 bases). The length of the CDR3 is 14 residues. The germline V gene has CDR1 DFQATT and CDR2 SNEGSKA (reference sequence). Trimming cost V 0 bases and J 3 bases, with 12 bases left between them. CDR3 loop: CSARDPGLYYEQYF. DNA for the CDR3: TGCAGTGCTAGAGATCCAGGACTGTACTACGAGCAGTACTTC.

V is TRBV13 and J is TRBJ1-2; D is uncertain. The germline V gene encodes CDR1 PRHDT and CDR2 FYEKMQ (reference sequence). V lost 2 bases, J lost 4 bases, and 14 bases lay in between. The CDR3 has 15 amino acids. In nucleotides, the CDR3 is TGTGCCAGCAGCTTACGCAGGCCCGACTTCTATGGCTACACCTTC. Translation: CASSLRRPDFYGYTF. Full variable domain (rest looked up from reference TRBV13 and TRBJ1-2): AAGVIQSPRHLIKEKRETATLKCYPIPRHDTVYWYQQGPGQDPQFLISFYEKMQSDKGSIPDRFSAQQFSDYHSELNMSSLELGDSALYFCASSLRRPDFYGYTFGSGTRLTVV.

The chain is built from TRBV20-1 and TRBJ2-7, with TRBD2 identical over 7 bases. The V segment lost 3 bases and the J segment 3 bases; nucleotides outside the gene matches: 2. The CDR3 length is 12 residues. Germline V gene data show CDR1 as DFQATT and CDR2 as SNEGSKA (reference sequence). CDR3 region: CSARLAVYEQYF. CDR3 sequence (DNA): TGCAGTGCTAGGCTAGCGGTCTACGAGCAGTACTTC.

The chain carries TRBV28 and TRBJ2-2; D is uncertain. The CDR3 runs to 14 residues. Germline CDR1 MDHEN, CDR2 SYDVKM. V lost 6 bases and J lost 4, with 12 bases in between. In DNA form, the CDR3 reads TGTGCCAGCAGCGCCCAATGGGGCACCGGGGAGCTGTTTTTT. It codes for CASSAQWGTGELFF.

This clonotype was detected a few times. This sequence joins TRBV28 and TRBJ2-7, with D hard to call. This CDR3 is 13 amino acids long. Germline loops: CDR1 MDHEN, CDR2 SYDVKM. Trimming took 3 bases from V and 5 from J, leaving 11 bases between them. CDR3 nucleotides: TGTGCCAGCAGTTTGCCCCCACTCCACGAGCAGTACTTC. Translated: CASSLPPLHEQYF.

V and J are TRBV5-1 and TRBJ1-6, with 7 nucleotides matching TRBD1. J was trimmed by 8 bases and V by 4 bases; bases with no gene match: 6. Germline V gene sequence: CDR1 SGHRS, CDR2 YFSETQ. The CDR3 is made up of 14 amino acids. The CDR3 is CASSAGQSDSPLHF. Written as DNA, the CDR3 is TGCGCCAGCAGCGCGGGACAGTCTGATTCACCCCTCCACTTT.

This clonotype occurred a few times. This sequence joins TRBV5-1 and TRBJ2-7; 8 bases line up with TRBD1. Germline-derived CDR1 and CDR2 are SGHRS and YFSETQ. This CDR3 has 17 amino acids. Germline trimming cut 2 bases from V and 2 bases from J; bases unmatched to any gene: 12. The CDR3 is CASSFYKPGQETYEQYF. In DNA form, the CDR3 reads TGCGCCAGCAGCTTTTATAAACCGGGACAGGAGACCTACGAGCAGTACTTC.

This sequence joins TRBV29-1 and TRBJ2-5; D is unresolved. The CDR3 totals 10 residues. V lost 5 bases, J lost 13 bases, and 14 bases lay in between. The germline gives CDR1 SQVTM, CDR2 ANQGSEA. CDR3 protein: CSVRRSEVYF. The CDR3 DNA reads as TGCAGCGTTAGAAGGAGTGAGGTGTACTTC.

The sample holds a few counts of this clonotype. This chain links TRBV7-9 with TRBJ2-1; TRBD1 aligns across 7 bases. The germline CDR1 and CDR2 sequences are SEHNR and FQNEAQ (reference sequence). The V and J ends lost 1 base and 9 bases, in that order; junction bases with no gene match: 9. The CDR3 has 15 amino acids. The CDR3 DNA reads as TGTGCCAGCAGCTTAGGGGTCAGGGGGAGTATTGAGCAGTTCTTC. This gives the protein CASSLGVRGSIEQFF. The whole variable domain, filled in from reference TRBV7-9 and TRBJ2-1, reads DTGVSQNPRHKITKRGQNVTFRCDPISEHNRLYWYRQTLGQGPEFLTYFQNEAQLEKSRLLSDRFSAERPKGSFSTLEIQRTEQGDSAMYLCASSLGVRGSIEQFFGPGTRLTVL.

Turning to this clonotype: A much larger clone is a single base away; this may be a read error. The chain recombines TRBV27 with TRBJ2-5; 9 bases are a match to TRBD1. Germline V gives CDR1 MNHEY, CDR2 SMNVEV (reference sequence). This CDR3 has 18 residues. V shed 5 bases, J shed 2 bases, and the junction held 15 bases outside the gene matches. Written as DNA, the CDR3 is TGTGCCAGCAGTCCACGGCTACTGACAGGGGGTCGACAAGAGACCCAGTACTTC. Translated: CASSPRLLTGGRQETQYF.

This clonotype was picked up many times. The chain employs TRBV7-2 and TRBJ1-2; D is uncertain. The germline V gene encodes CDR1 SGHTA and CDR2 FQGNSA. V lost 5 bases and J lost 4, with 17 bases in between. The CDR3 sequence is 15 residues long. The CDR3 coding sequence is TGTGCCAGCAGCAGAGGTCGGGCGATAGGCTATGGCTACACCTTC. Translating gives CASSRGRAIGYGYTF.

The chain couples TRBV7-9 to TRBJ2-1; TRBD2 matches 7 bases. V gave up 5 bases and J gave up 6 bases; unmatched junction bases: 10. CDR1 and CDR2 from the germline V gene are SEHNR and FQNEAQ (reference sequence). This CDR3 spans 15 amino acids. The DNA of the CDR3 is TGTGCCAGCAGCCCTACCGGACTAGTGATCAATGAGCAGTTCTTC. It encodes CASSPTGLVINEQFF.

In its sample, this clonotype was seen a few times. The chain carries TRBV20-1 and TRBJ2-7, with 7 bases lining up with TRBD1. The J call could be wrong; TRBJ2-4 is a better fit for the DNA end. The CDR3 loop spans 18 amino acids. CDR1 and CDR2 (germline): DFQATT, SNEGSKA (reference sequence). CDR3 protein: CSARGDRVITGRRNIQYF. The CDR3, as DNA: TGCAGTGCTAGAGGCGACAGGGTTATAACGGGTCGGCGGAACATTCAGTACTTC.

This clonotype was seen a handful of times. This chain joins TRBV29-1 and TRBJ1-1; D unresolved. The CDR3 spans 14 residues. The germline V and J ends were trimmed by 1 base and 0 bases, with 9 bases remaining between them. CDR1 SQVTM and CDR2 ANQGSEA come from the germline V gene. CDR3 sequence: CSVEGGNMNTEAFF. The CDR3 DNA reads as TGCAGCGTTGAAGGCGGAAACATGAACACTGAAGCTTTCTTT.